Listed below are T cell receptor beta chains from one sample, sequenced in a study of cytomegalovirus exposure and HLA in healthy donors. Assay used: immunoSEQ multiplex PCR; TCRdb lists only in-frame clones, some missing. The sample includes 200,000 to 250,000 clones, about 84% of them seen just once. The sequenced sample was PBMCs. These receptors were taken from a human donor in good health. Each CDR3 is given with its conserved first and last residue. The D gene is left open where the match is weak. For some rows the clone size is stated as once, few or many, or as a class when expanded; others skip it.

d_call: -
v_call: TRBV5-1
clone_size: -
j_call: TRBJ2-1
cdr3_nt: TGCGCCAGCAGCTCACAGGACCGGGCTCATGAGCAGTTCTTC
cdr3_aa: CASSSQDRAHEQFF

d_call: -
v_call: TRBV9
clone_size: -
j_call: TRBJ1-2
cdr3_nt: TGTGCCAGCAGCCCGGGCCGGGACAATGGCTACACTTTC
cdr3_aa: CASSPGRDNGYTF

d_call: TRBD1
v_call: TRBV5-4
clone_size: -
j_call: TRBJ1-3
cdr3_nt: TGTGCCAGCAGCTTGAGCGGGACAGGGGGTGGAAACACCATATATTTT
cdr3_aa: CASSLSGTGGGNTIYF

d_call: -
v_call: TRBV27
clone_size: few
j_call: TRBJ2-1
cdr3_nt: TGTTACATCAGCTCCTACAATGAGCAGTTCTTC
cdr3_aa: CYISSYNEQFF

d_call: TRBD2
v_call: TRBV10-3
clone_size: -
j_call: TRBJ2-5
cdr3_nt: TGTGCCATCAGTGAGTCACTAGCGGCGTACCAAGAGACCCAGTACTTC
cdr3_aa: CAISESLAAYQETQYF

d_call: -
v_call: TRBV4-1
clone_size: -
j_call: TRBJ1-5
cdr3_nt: TGCGCCAGCAGCCTTATGGTGGGGAGTAACAAGCCCCAGCATTTT
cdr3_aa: CASSLMVGSNKPQHF

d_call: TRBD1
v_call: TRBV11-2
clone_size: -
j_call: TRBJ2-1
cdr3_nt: TGTGCCAGCAGCCGGACGGGACAGGGGGACAATGAGCAGTTCTTC
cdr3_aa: CASSRTGQGDNEQFF

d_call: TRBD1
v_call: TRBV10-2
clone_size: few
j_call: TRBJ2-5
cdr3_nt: TGCGCCAGCAGGAGGGGGCGGGAAGAGACCCAGTACTTC
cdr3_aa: CASRRGREETQYF

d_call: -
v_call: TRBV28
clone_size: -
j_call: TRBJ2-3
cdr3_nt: TGTGCCAGCAGTTTAAGGGGCGCCACAGATACGCAGTATTTT
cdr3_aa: CASSLRGATDTQYF

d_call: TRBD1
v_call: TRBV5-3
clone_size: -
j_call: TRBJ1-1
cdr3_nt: TGTGCCAGAAGCTTGGCTAGGACAGGGGCTATGAACACTGAAGCTTTCTTT
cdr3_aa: CARSLARTGAMNTEAFF

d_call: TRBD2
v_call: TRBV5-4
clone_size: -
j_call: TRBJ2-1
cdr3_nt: TGTGCCAGCAGCTTGGCGTGGACTAGCGGGTCCAATGAGCAGTTCTTC
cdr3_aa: CASSLAWTSGSNEQFF

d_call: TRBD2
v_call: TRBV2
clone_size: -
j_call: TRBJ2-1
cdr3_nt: TGTGCCAGCAGTTACGAAGCTAGCGGGAGGGTAGGTGAGCAGTTCTTC
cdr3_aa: CASSYEASGRVGEQFF

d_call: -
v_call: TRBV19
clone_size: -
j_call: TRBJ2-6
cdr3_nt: TGTGCCAGTAGTATTCATGGGGCCAACGTCCTGACTTTC
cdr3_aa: CASSIHGANVLTF

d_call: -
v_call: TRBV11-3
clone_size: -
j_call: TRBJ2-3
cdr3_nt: TGTGCCAGCAGCTCGGGGAGCACAGATACGCAGTATTTT
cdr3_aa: CASSSGSTDTQYF

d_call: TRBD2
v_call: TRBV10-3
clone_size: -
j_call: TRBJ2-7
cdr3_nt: TGTGCCATTCGGACTAGCGGGAGCTACGAGCAGTACTTC
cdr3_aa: CAIRTSGSYEQYF

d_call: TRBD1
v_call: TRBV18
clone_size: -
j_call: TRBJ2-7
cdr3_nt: TGTGCCAGCTCACGATACAGGGACAGGGGCGACGAGCAGTACTTC
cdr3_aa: CASSRYRDRGDEQYF

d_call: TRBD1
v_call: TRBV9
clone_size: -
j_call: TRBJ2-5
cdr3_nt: TGTGCCAGCAGCACTTGGACAGGGGAGACCCAGTACTTC
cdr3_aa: CASSTWTGETQYF

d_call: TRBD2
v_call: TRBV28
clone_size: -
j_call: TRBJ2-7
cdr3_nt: TGTGCCAGCAGCGCCACGGGGGGTCCGAGATACGAGCAGTACTTC
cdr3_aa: CASSATGGPRYEQYF

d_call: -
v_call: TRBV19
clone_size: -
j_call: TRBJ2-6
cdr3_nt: TGTGCCAGTATCCCCTCTGGAGGAGCTCACGGTGGGACTGGGGCCAACGTCCTGACTTTC
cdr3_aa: CASIPSGGAHGGTGANVLTF

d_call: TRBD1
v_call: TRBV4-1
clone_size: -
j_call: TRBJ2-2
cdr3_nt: TGCGCCAGCCGCGGACAGGGGGCTTTCGGGGAGCTGTTTTTT
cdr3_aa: CASRGQGAFGELFF

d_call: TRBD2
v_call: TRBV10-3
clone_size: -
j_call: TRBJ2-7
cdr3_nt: TGTGCCATCAGTGAGACTAACTTATTTAGCGGGAGTAAAAACGAGCAGTACTTC
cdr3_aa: CAISETNLFSGSKNEQYF

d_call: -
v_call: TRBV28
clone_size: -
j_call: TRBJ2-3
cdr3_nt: TGTGCCAGCAGTTTACTAGCGACTAGCACAGATACGCAGTATTTT
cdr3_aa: CASSLLATSTDTQYF

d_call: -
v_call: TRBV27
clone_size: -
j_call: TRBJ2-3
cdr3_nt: TGTGCCAGCAGTTTATCACGACAGGTCTTGAATACGCAGTATTTT
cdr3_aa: CASSLSRQVLNTQYF

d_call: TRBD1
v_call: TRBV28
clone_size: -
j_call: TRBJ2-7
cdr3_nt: TGTGCCAGCAGTCATGGACAGGGAACTCCCTACTACGAGCAGTACTTC
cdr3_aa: CASSHGQGTPYYEQYF

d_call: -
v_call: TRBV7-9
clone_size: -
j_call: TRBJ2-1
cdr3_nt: TGTGCCAGCAGCATCGACTATATCTCCTACAATGAGCAGTTCTTC
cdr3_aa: CASSIDYISYNEQFF

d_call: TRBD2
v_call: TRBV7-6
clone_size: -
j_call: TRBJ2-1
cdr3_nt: TGTGCCAGCAGTCAAGGACTAGCGGGAGGTCATAATGAGCAGTTCTTC
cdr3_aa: CASSQGLAGGHNEQFF

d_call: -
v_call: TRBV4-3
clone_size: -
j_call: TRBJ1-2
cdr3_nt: TGCGCCAGCAGCCAAGATACAGGGAACTATGGCTACACCTTC
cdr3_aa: CASSQDTGNYGYTF

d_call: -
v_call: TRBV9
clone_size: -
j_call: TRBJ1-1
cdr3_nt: TGTGCCAGCAGCGCGAGCCACTTGGACACTGAAGCTTTCTTT
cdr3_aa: CASSASHLDTEAFF

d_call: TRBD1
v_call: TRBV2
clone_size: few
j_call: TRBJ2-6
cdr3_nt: TGTGCCAGCAGGGACAGGGATATAGCTGGGGCCAACGTCCTGACTTTC
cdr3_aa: CASRDRDIAGANVLTF

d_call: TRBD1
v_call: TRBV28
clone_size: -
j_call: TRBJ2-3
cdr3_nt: TGTGCCAGCAGCCCCCGGACAGGGGAGGCAGATACGCAGTATTTT
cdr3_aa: CASSPRTGEADTQYF

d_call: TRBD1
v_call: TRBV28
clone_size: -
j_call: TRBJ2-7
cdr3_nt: TGTGCCAGCAGTTCTGCCCAACGGGACAGGGGGCTCTACGAGCAGTACTTC
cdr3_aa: CASSSAQRDRGLYEQYF

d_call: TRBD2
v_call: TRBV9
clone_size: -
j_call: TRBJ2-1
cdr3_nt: TGTGCCAGCAGCGTAGTTGGTAGCGGGGATAGCTCCTACAATGAGCAGTTCTTC
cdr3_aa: CASSVVGSGDSSYNEQFF

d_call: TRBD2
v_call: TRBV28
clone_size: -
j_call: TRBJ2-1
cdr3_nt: TGTGCCAGCAGTCCCCTTCTAGCGGGTGGAACCTACAATGAGCAGTTCTTC
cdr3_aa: CASSPLLAGGTYNEQFF

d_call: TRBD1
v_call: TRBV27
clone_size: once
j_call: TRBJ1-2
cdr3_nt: TGTGCCAGCAGTTTACACAGGGGCCATGGCTACACCTTC
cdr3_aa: CASSLHRGHGYTF

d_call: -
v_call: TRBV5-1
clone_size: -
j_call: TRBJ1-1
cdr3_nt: TGCGCCAGCAGCTGGGCCGGGGATGAAGCTTTCTTT
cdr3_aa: CASSWAGDEAFF

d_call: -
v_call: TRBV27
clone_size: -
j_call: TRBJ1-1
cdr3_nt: TGTGCCAGCAGGATGGAAGCAGGGATAATGAACACTGAAGCTTTCTTT
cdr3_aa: CASRMEAGIMNTEAFF

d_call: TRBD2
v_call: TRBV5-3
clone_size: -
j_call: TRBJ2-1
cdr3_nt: TGTGCCAGAAGCCGGACTAGTCTTGAGCAGTTCTTC
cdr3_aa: CARSRTSLEQFF

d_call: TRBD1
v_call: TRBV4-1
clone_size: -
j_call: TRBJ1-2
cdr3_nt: TGCGCCAGCAGCCAAGAATGGGCAGGGGGCTTGTTGGGCTACACCTTC
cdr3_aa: CASSQEWAGGLLGYTF

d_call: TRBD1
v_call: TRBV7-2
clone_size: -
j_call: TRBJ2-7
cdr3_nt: TGTGCCAGCAGCTTAGGGGGACAGACCTACGAGCAGTACTTC
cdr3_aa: CASSLGGQTYEQYF

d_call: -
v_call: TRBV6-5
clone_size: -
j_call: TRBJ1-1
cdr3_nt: TGTGCCAGCAGTTACTCGAGTAGGGGAGGGACTGAAGCTTTCTTT
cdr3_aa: CASSYSSRGGTEAFF

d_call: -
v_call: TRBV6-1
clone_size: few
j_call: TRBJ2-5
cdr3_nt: TGTGCCAGCAGTGACAGGGTCATAGAGACCCAGTACTTC
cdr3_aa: CASSDRVIETQYF

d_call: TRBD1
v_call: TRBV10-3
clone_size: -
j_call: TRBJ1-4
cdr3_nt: TGTGCCATCAGTGAGTCTGGGGGGACAGGGGCTGAAAAACTGTTTTTT
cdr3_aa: CAISESGGTGAEKLFF

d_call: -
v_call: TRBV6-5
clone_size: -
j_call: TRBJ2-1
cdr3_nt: TGTGCCAGCAGTTATGCAGGACTACAGTTCTTC
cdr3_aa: CASSYAGLQFF

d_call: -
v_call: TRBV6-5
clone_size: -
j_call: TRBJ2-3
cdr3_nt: TGTGCCAGCAGTTACGGGCCAGGGGGGAGTGGAGATACGCAGTATTTT
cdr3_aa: CASSYGPGGSGDTQYF

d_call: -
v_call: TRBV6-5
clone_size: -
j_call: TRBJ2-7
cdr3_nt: TGTGCCAGCAGTTACAGTGGCGGGATCTACGAGCAGTACTTC
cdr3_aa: CASSYSGGIYEQYF

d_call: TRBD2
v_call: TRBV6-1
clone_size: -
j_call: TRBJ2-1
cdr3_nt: TGTGCCAGCAGTGAAGTCGGGGGGGGGAGCTCCTACAATGAGCAGTTCTTC
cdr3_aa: CASSEVGGGSSYNEQFF

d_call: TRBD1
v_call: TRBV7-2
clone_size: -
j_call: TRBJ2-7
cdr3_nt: TGTGCCAGCAGCCAGAGGTCCGCAGGGGGCTACGAGCAGTACTTC
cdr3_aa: CASSQRSAGGYEQYF

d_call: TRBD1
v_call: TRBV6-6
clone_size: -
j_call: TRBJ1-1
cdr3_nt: TGTGCCAGCAGCCCAGGGGGCACTGAAGCTTTCTTT
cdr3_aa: CASSPGGTEAFF

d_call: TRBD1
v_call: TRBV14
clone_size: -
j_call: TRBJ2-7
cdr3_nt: TGTGCCAGCAGCCAAGAAACGGGACAGGGGATTGGGGAGCAGTACTTC
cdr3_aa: CASSQETGQGIGEQYF